This record concerns one T cell receptor beta chain sequence. Profiled with immunoSEQ multiplex PCR; TCRdb holds only in-frame clones, not every one. The table records tens of thousands of clones, 84% of them present only once. The data are from a study of T cell responses to AZD1222 COVID-19 vaccine. Per germline, CDR1 SEHNR and CDR2 FQNEAQ (reference sequence). The CDR3 has 15 residues. Losses at the gene ends were 1 base for V and 4 bases for J; bases not matched to a gene: 4. The chain links TRBV7-9 to TRBJ2-7; 10 nucleotides line up with TRBD1. The specimen was peripheral blood, collected on day 0 of AZD1222 vaccination. This TCR was recovered from an adult in good health. The CDR3 region is CASSLVGDRGYEQYF. The CDR3 DNA sequence: TGTGCCAGCAGCTTAGTTGGGGACAGGGGATACGAGCAGTACTTC.